These 26 T cell receptor beta chains were sequenced from one sample in a study of cytomegalovirus exposure and HLA in healthy donors. PCR used 60 Vbeta primers and 13 Jbeta primers. Profiled with immunoSEQ multiplex PCR; TCRdb holds only in-frame clones, not every one. The table has 150,000 to 250,000 clones, 79% seen once. Sample: PBMCs. The receptors stem from a girl aged 5-17 years in good health and CMV-seropositive.

This chain links TRBV2 with TRBJ1-6; TRBD1 is a possible D gene (6 bases). Germline V gene lookup returns CDR1 SNHLY and CDR2 FYNNEI. The CDR3 runs 14 residues. The V end was cut by 5 bases, the J end by 7 bases, with 12 bases between. CDR3 bases: TGTGCCAGCAGTTTACAGGGAAAAAATTCACCCCTCCACTTT. This translates into CASSLQGKNSPLHF.

CDR3 coding DNA: TGTGCCAGCAGCTTGGGAGCTAACTATGGCTACACCTTC. This encodes CASSLGANYGYTF. J is TRBJ1-2 and V is TRBV5-5, with unresolved D. The V end was cut by 0 bases, the J end by 0 bases, with 3 bases between. This CDR3 region has 13 residues. The V gene's germline CDR1 is SGHKS and CDR2 YYEKEE (reference sequence).

This clone was found a few times. The V call is TRBV25-1, the J call TRBJ2-1; 12 nucleotides line up with TRBD2. CDR1 and CDR2 (germline): MGHDK, SYGVNS. The CDR3 has 17 amino acids. V shed 6 bases and J 9 bases; nucleotides not matched to a gene: 15. In DNA, the CDR3 is TGTGCCAGCAGCCCACATCTTCGGACTAGCGGGGAAACTGAGCAGTTCTTC. Its translation: CASSPHLRTSGETEQFF.

In its sample, this clone was seen once. V gene TRBV7-2 combines with J gene TRBJ2-3; tentatively, D is TRBD2 (6 bases). V was trimmed by 2 bases and J by 4 bases, leaving 7 bases between them. Germline V gene lookup returns CDR1 SGHTA and CDR2 FQGNSA. The CDR3 totals 13 residues. CDR3 coding DNA: TGTGCCAGCAGCTTATGGAGGGCAGATACGCAGTATTTT. This translates into CASSLWRADTQYF.

As concerns this clone: Other DNA sequences from this sample encode an identical CDR3 as well. The CDR3 DNA is TGTGCCAGCATCCGTGGGGCCCATGCCGGGGAGCTGTTTTTT. Encoded protein: CASIRGAHAGELFF. The rearrangement joins TRBV6-1 to TRBJ2-2; D is perhaps TRBD1 (5 bases). Germline V gene data show CDR1 as MNHNS and CDR2 as SASEGT. The CDR3 runs to 14 residues. Trimming removed 7 bases from V and 6 bases from J, with 15 bases in between.

Written as DNA, the CDR3 is TGTGCCAGCAGCCCTCGGGAGGGGACAGCCGAGCAGTTCTTC. As protein: CASSPREGTAEQFF. V usage is TRBV7-8 and J usage is TRBJ2-1, with D perhaps TRBD2 (8 bases). The CDR3 consists of 14 residues. The germline V gene has CDR1 SGHVS and CDR2 FQNEAQ. V lost 5 bases to trimming and J lost 10 bases, with 18 bases between them.

The chain uses TRBV2 and TRBJ1-4; D unresolved. Trimming took 2 bases from V and 8 from J, leaving 15 bases between them. Per germline, CDR1 SNHLY and CDR2 FYNNEI. The CDR3 has 15 residues. The CDR3: CASSEFGQVQEKLFF. Here the CDR3 DNA reads TGTGCCAGCAGTGAATTTGGGCAGGTTCAGGAAAAACTGTTTTTT.

This sequence joins TRBV7-9 and TRBJ1-1; no definite D call. From germline, CDR1 is SEHNR and CDR2 FQNEAQ (reference sequence). The CDR3 is made up of 15 amino acids. V lost 1 base and J lost 0, with 9 bases in between. For the CDR3, the DNA is TGTGCCAGCAGCTTAGTCGAGGGCCTGAACACTGAAGCTTTCTTT. It codes for CASSLVEGLNTEAFF.

The chain recombines TRBV10-2 with TRBJ2-1; 10 bases map to TRBD2. V dropped 6 bases and J dropped 7; count of bases not matched to a gene: 12. The CDR3 is made up of 16 amino acids. CDR1 and CDR2 from the germline V gene are WSHSY and SAAADI. The DNA for the CDR3 is TGCGCCAGCAGGCGGGCGGAACTAGCGGGGCGGAATGAGCAGTTCTTC. Translation: CASRRAELAGRNEQFF.

The V call is TRBV5-1, the J call TRBJ2-7; 7 positions agree with TRBD2. The CDR3 sequence is 15 residues long. Germline CDR1 SGHRS, CDR2 YFSETQ. Trimming cost V 0 bases and J 6 bases; bases outside gene matches: 9. CDR3: CASSLDTPRGVEQYF. The CDR3 nucleotides read TGCGCCAGCAGCTTGGACACCCCTCGGGGGGTCGAGCAGTACTTC.

The chain uses TRBV19 and TRBJ1-5; 7 bases are shared with TRBD1. CDR1 and CDR2 from the germline V gene are LNHDA and SQIVND (reference sequence). The trim removed 6 bases at V and 2 bases at J, leaving 7 bases unmatched. CDR3 length: 15 amino acids. The CDR3 here is CASSLTGRGNQPQHF. The CDR3 bases are TGTGCCAGTAGCCTGACAGGGAGAGGCAATCAGCCCCAGCATTTT.

The chain has TRBV19 and TRBJ1-1; no reliable D call. Germline V gene data show CDR1 as LNHDA and CDR2 as SQIVND (reference sequence). The CDR3 has 12 residues. V lost 4 bases and J 4 bases, leaving 7 bases between the germline ends. The CDR3 reads CASSSVGTEAFF. The CDR3 DNA sequence: TGTGCCAGTAGTAGTGTCGGCACTGAAGCTTTCTTT.

V and J are TRBV5-1 and TRBJ1-2; the match to TRBD1 covers 9 bases. V shed 3 bases, J shed 7 bases, and the junction held 1 base outside the gene matches. The CDR3 sequence is 12 residues long. Per germline, CDR1 SGHRS and CDR2 YFSETQ. CDR3 DNA: TGCGCCAGCAGCTGGGGACAGGGTGGCTACACCTTC. Protein: CASSWGQGGYTF.

J is TRBJ1-5 and V is TRBV9; D is uncertain. CDR3 length: 14 amino acids. Germline V gives CDR1 SGDLS, CDR2 YYNGEE. Trimming stripped 0 bases from V and 4 bases from J, with 8 bases between. Here the CDR3 reads CASSVDGANQPQHF. The CDR3 nucleotides are TGTGCCAGCAGCGTAGACGGAGCGAATCAGCCCCAGCATTTT.

The genes are TRBV19 and TRBJ2-2; no clear D gene. Trimming left V 7 bases short and J 4 bases short, with 16 bases between. The CDR3 consists of 15 residues. Germline lookup yields CDR1 LNHDA and CDR2 SQIVND (reference sequence). CDR3 residues: CASITGPASTGELFF. CDR3 nucleotide sequence: TGTGCCAGTATCACGGGTCCTGCCTCCACCGGGGAGCTGTTTTTT.

This chain joins TRBV7-9 and TRBJ1-6, with 7 nucleotides matching TRBD1. After removal of 1 base from V and 12 bases from J, the junction contained 15 bases not matched to a gene. This CDR3 is built from 17 residues. In germline, CDR1 is SEHNR, CDR2 FQNEAQ (reference sequence). This chain's CDR3 is CASSLGIVRDSLVPLHF. The CDR3, as DNA: TGTGCCAGCAGCTTAGGAATCGTTCGGGACAGTCTTGTACCCCTCCACTTT.

The rearrangement joins TRBV4-3 to TRBJ2-7; 16 bases align to TRBD2. V trimming: 5 bases; J trimming: 2 bases; junction bases outside the gene matches: 9. The CDR3 is 18 residues long. Germline lookup yields CDR1 LGHNA and CDR2 YSLEER. The CDR3, as DNA: TGCGCCAGCAGCATCGGGGGGACTAGCGGGGGGGCTACCTACGAGCAGTACTTC. Protein product: CASSIGGTSGGATYEQYF.

V usage is TRBV4-2 and J usage is TRBJ2-1; D might be TRBD2 (6 bases). The germline V gene encodes CDR1 LGHNA and CDR2 YNFKEQ. Trimming cost V 3 bases and J 0 bases, with 12 bases left between them. CDR3 size: 16 residues. The CDR3 sequence is CASSQGGHSSYNEQFF. In DNA form, the CDR3 reads TGTGCCAGCAGCCAGGGGGGTCACAGCTCCTACAATGAGCAGTTCTTC.

The chain combines TRBV27 with TRBJ2-2; D is possibly TRBD1 (6 bases). The CDR3 extends over 15 amino acids. Between the trimmed V and J ends, which lost 6 bases and 1 base, there was a span of 12 bases. The V gene's germline CDR1 is MNHEY and CDR2 SMNVEV (reference sequence). The CDR3 coding sequence is TGTGCCAGCAGACCCGGGACAAAGAACACCGGGGAGCTGTTTTTT. The encoded protein is CASRPGTKNTGELFF.

J is TRBJ2-3 and V is TRBV4-3; tentative D call: TRBD1 (6 bases). The CDR3 contains 17 residues. V lost 1 base to trimming and J lost 0 bases, with 14 bases between them. Germline V CDR1 and CDR2: LGHNA, YSLEER. The CDR3 coding sequence is TGCGCCAGCAGCCAAGTCGGGCAGGGGCCTAGCACAGATACGCAGTATTTT. Its translation is CASSQVGQGPSTDTQYF.

This clone was seen only a few times. The chain links TRBV6-1 to TRBJ2-7, with D perhaps TRBD2 (5 bases). Germline V gene sequence: CDR1 MNHNS, CDR2 SASEGT. V lost 8 bases to trimming and J lost 0 bases, with 17 bases between them. This CDR3 has 15 residues. CDR3 DNA sequence: TGTGCCAGCGGACTGCAGGACTCGAGCTCCTACGAGCAGTACTTC. Translation gives CASGLQDSSSYEQYF.

The chain couples TRBV6-1 to TRBJ2-1; maybe TRBD1 (6 bases). The CDR3 extends over 15 amino acids. Germline CDR1 reads MNHNS; CDR2 reads SASEGT. The V end lost 2 bases, the J end lost 4 bases, and 12 bases lay between the germline ends. The CDR3: CASSESGGGYNEQFF. In nucleotides, the CDR3 is TGTGCCAGCAGTGAAAGTGGGGGCGGTTACAATGAGCAGTTCTTC.

This rearrangement joins TRBV6-4 to TRBJ2-3; perhaps TRBD2 as D (6 bases). The CDR3 length is 15 residues. The germline V and J ends were trimmed by 3 bases and 2 bases, with 12 bases remaining between them. CDR1 is MRHNA and CDR2 is SNTAGT in the germline V gene. The CDR3 coding sequence is TGTGCCAGCAGTGAGGAGGCGGGGACCACAGATACGCAGTATTTT. Its translation is CASSEEAGTTDTQYF.

The chain has TRBV19 and TRBJ2-7, with D uncertain. The CDR3 has 15 amino acids. Germline values: CDR1 LNHDA, CDR2 SQIVND (reference sequence). V was pared by 0 bases and J by 3 bases, with 12 bases between. The CDR3 loop reads CASSIDPTTGYEQYF. DNA of the CDR3: TGTGCCAGTAGTATAGATCCTACGACGGGCTACGAGCAGTACTTC.

V is TRBV4-3 and J is TRBJ1-1; D may be TRBD1 (6 bases). The germline V gene has CDR1 LGHNA and CDR2 YSLEER. The CDR3 totals 16 residues. Trimming removed 0 bases at V and 1 base at J, with 12 bases between. The CDR3 region has the DNA TGCGCCAGCAGCCAAGATTCGGGGGGCTGGAACACTGAAGCTTTCTTT. It encodes CASSQDSGGWNTEAFF.

V and J are TRBV18 and TRBJ2-3, with 10 bases lining up with TRBD1. V shed 3 bases, J shed 1 base, and the junction held 7 bases outside the gene matches. The CDR3 length is 17 residues. CDR1 and CDR2 from the germline V gene are KGHSH and LQKENI. The CDR3 reads CASSPLTGGGGTDTQYF. The CDR3 bases are TGTGCCAGCTCACCCCTGACAGGGGGCGGGGGCACAGATACGCAGTATTTT.